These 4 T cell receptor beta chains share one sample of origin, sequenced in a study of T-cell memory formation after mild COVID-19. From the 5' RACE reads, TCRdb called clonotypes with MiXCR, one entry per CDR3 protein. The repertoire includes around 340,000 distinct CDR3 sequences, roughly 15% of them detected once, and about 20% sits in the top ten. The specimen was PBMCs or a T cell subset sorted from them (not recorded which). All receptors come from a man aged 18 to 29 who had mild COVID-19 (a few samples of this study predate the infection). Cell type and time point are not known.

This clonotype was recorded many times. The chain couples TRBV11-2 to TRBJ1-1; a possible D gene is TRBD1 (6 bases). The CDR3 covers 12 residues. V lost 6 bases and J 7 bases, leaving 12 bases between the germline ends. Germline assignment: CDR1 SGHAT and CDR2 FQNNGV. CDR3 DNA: TGTGCCAGCAGGCGGGGGCGGGGTGAAGCTTTCTTT. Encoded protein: CASRRGRGEAFF. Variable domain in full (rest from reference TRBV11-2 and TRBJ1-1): EAGVAQSPRYKIIEKRQSVAFWCNPISGHATLYWYQQILGQGPKLLIQFQNNGVVDDSQLPKDRFSAERLKGVDSTLKIQPAKLEDSAVYLCASRRGRGEAFFGQGTRLTVV.

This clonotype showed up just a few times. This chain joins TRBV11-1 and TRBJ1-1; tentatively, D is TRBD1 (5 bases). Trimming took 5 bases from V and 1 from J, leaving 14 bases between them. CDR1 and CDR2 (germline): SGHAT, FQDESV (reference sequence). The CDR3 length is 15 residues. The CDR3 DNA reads TGTGCCAGCAGCCAGCAGGGTACTGGGAACACTGAAGCTTTCTTT. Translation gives CASSQQGTGNTEAFF.

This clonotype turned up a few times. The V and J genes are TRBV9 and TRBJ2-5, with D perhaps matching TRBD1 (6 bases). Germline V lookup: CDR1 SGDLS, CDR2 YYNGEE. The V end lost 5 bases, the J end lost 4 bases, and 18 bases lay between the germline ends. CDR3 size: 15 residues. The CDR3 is CASRTGQGPAETQYF. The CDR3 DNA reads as TGTGCCAGCAGAACTGGGCAGGGGCCGGCAGAGACCCAGTACTTC.

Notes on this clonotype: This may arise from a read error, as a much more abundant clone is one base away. CDR3: CSARQGLAGDTQYF. Written as DNA, the CDR3 is TGCAGTGCTAGACAGGGACTAGCGGGCGATACGCAGTATTTT. The chain employs TRBV20-1 and TRBJ2-3; the match to TRBD2 covers 12 bases. This CDR3 has 14 amino acids. J gave up 6 bases and V 2 bases, and 3 bases lay outside the gene matches. Germline V gene sequence: CDR1 DFQATT, CDR2 SNEGSKA (reference sequence).